This paragraph reports one TCR beta chain. TCRdb's copy holds only in-frame clones and misses some; the assay was immunoSEQ multiplex PCR. The data contain about 43,000 clones, approximately 83% of them singletons. Germline lookup yields CDR1 GTSNPN and CDR2 SVGIG (reference sequence). The ends were cut back, 0 bases at V and 0 bases at J, with 17 bases in the middle. This CDR3 is built from 18 residues. The data are from a study of OX40 agonist ivuxolimab in advanced cancers. The TCR originated in an adult with an advanced solid tumor such as melanoma, head and neck, liver or kidney cancer. The rearrangement links TRBV30 to TRBJ1-4; D ambiguous. The sequenced sample was CD4+ or CD8+ T cells sorted from blood, obtained in a trial of the OX40 agonist ivuxolimab. The CDR3 spells CAWSVRWDPNPTNEKLFF. The CDR3 DNA reads TGTGCCTGGAGTGTACGCTGGGATCCTAACCCAACTAATGAAAAACTGTTTTTT.